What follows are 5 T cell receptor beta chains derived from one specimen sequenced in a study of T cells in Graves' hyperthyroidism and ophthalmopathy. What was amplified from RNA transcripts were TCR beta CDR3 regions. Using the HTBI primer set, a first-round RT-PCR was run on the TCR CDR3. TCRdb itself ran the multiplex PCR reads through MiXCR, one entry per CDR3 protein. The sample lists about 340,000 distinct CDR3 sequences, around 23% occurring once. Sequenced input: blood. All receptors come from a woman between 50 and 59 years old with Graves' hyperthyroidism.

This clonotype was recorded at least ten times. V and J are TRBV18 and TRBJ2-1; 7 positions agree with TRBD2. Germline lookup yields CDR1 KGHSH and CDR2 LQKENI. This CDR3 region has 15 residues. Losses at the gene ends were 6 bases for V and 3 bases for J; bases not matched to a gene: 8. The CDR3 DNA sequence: TGTGCCAGCTCCCTGGGAGGGAGGAACTACAATGAGCAGTTCTTC. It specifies CASSLGGRNYNEQFF.

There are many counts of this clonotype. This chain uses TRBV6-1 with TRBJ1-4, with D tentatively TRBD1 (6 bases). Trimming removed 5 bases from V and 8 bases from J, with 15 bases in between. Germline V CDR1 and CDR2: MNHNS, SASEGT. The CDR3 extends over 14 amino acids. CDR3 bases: TGTGCCAGCAGTTCCTCAGGGGCGGAGGAAAAACTGTTTTTT. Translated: CASSSSGAEEKLFF.

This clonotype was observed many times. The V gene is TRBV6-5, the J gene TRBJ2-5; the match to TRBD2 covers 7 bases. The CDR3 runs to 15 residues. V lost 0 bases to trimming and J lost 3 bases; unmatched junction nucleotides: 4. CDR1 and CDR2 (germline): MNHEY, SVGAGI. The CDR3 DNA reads TGTGCCAGCAGTTACTCGAAACTAGCGAAAGAGACCCAGTACTTC. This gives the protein CASSYSKLAKETQYF.

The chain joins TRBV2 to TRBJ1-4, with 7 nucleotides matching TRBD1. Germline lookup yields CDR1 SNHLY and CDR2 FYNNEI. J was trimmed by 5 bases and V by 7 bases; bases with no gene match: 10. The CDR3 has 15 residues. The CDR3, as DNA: TGTGCCAGCAAAATTACAGGGGCCTTAAATGAAAAACTGTTTTTT. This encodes CASKITGALNEKLFF.

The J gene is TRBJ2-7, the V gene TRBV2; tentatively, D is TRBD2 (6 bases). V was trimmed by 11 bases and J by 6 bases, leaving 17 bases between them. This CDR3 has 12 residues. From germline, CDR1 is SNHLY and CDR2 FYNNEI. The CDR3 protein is CAGGTVGLEQYF. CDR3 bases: TGTGCCGGGGGGACGGTGGGACTCGAGCAGTACTTC. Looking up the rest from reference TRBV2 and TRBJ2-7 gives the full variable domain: EPEVTQTPSHQVTQMGQEVILRCVPISNHLYFYWYRQILGQKVEFLVSFYNNEISEKSEIFDDQFSVERPDGSNFTLKIRSTKLEDSAMYFCAGGTVGLEQYFGPGTRLTVT.